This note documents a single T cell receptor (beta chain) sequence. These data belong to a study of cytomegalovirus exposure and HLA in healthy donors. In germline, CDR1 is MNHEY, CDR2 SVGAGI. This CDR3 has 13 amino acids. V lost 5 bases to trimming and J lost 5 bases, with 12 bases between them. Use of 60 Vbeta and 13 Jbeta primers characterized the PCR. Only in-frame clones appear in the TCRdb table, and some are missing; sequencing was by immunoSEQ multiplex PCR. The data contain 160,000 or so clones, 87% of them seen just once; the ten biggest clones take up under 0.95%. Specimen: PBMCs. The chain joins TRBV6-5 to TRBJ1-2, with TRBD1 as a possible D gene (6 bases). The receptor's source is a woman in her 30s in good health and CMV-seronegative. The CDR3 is CASSHPGEYGYTF. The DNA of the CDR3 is TGTGCCAGCAGTCATCCAGGGGAATATGGCTACACCTTC.